A selection of T cell receptor beta chains follows, all from one sample in a study of shared clonotypes between healthy human individuals. This table comes from immunoSEQ multiplex PCR, and its TCRdb copy is limited to in-frame clones, with some not included. The table lists roughly 640,000 clones, about 74% of them singletons. What was sequenced was memory CD4+ T cells sorted from blood. These receptors were obtained from a woman aged 25 to 39 in good health. Each CDR3 is given with its conserved first and last residue. The D gene is left open where the match is weak. Size is omitted from some rows. Given values are once, few, many or a class for expanded clones.

CASCAPEETQYF | TGTGCCAGCTGTGCACCCGAGGAGACCCAGTACTTC | TRBJ2-5 | NA | TRBV7-8 | NA
CASSGEDTVSSYEQYF | TGTGCCAGCAGTGGGGAGGACACGGTGAGCTCCTACGAGCAGTACTTC | TRBJ2-7 | NA | TRBV25-1 | NA
CASSPRGSSYNEQFF | TGTGCCAGCAGTCCTCGAGGGAGCTCCTACAATGAGCAGTTCTTC | TRBJ2-1 | once | TRBV27 | NA
CASSSWTSGIYEQYF | TGTGCCAGCAGCTCCTGGACTAGCGGGATCTACGAGCAGTACTTC | TRBJ2-7 | NA | TRBV5-4 | TRBD2
CASSYEDRDYGYTF | TGTGCCAGCTCATACGAGGACAGGGACTATGGCTACACCTTC | TRBJ1-2 | NA | TRBV18 | TRBD1
CASTLPGAGTGELFF | TGTGCCAGCACTCTCCCGGGGGCCGGCACCGGGGAGCTGTTTTTT | TRBJ2-2 | once | TRBV28 | NA
CASRGVLNTEAFF | TGTGCCAGCAGGGGGGTGTTGAACACTGAAGCTTTCTTT | TRBJ1-1 | NA | TRBV6-1 | NA
CASSQDGHATDTQYF | TGCGCCAGCAGCCAAGATGGCCATGCCACAGATACGCAGTATTTT | TRBJ2-3 | few | TRBV4-1 | NA
CASSRDRRSVEQYF | TGTGCCAGCAGCCGGGACAGGAGATCTGTGGAGCAGTACTTC | TRBJ2-5 | few | TRBV7-7 | TRBD1
CASSDRGTYEQYF | TGTGCCAGCAGTGACAGGGGTACCTACGAGCAGTACTTC | TRBJ2-7 | few | TRBV6-1 | NA
CASKRTATAGEQYF | TGTGCCAGCAAAAGGACAGCTACCGCTGGCGAGCAGTACTTC | TRBJ2-7 | many | TRBV7-9 | NA
CASSLAEDGPYEQYF | TGCGCCAGCAGCTTGGCCGAGGACGGGCCCTACGAGCAGTACTTC | TRBJ2-7 | few | TRBV5-1 | NA
CASSRDFNTGELFF | TGTGCCAGCAGTCGGGACTTTAACACCGGGGAGCTGTTTTTT | TRBJ2-2 | NA | TRBV6-5 | NA
CASASDRVGEQYF | TGTGCTAGTGCCTCTGACAGGGTTGGCGAGCAGTACTTC | TRBJ2-7 | NA | TRBV12-5 | TRBD1
CASRGLAGDSNEQFF | TGTGCCAGCAGGGGGCTAGCGGGAGATTCCAATGAGCAGTTCTTC | TRBJ2-1 | NA | TRBV6-6 | TRBD2
CASSLVGGLSTDTQYF | TGCGCCAGCAGCTTGGTAGGAGGGCTCAGCACAGATACGCAGTATTTT | TRBJ2-3 | NA | TRBV5-1 | NA
CASSEPGANVLTF | TGTGCCAGCAGTGAACCTGGGGCCAACGTCCTGACTTTC | TRBJ2-6 | NA | TRBV25-1 | NA
CASSLGGVAEAFF | TGCGCCAGCAGCTTGGGCGGGGTCGCTGAAGCTTTCTTT | TRBJ1-1 | NA | TRBV5-1 | NA
CASSQDSLGYNEQFF | TGCGCCAGCAGCCAGGACAGCCTCGGCTACAATGAGCAGTTCTTC | TRBJ2-1 | NA | TRBV5-1 | NA
CASSIDHSGTGDEQYF | TGTGCCAGTAGTATAGACCACTCCGGGACAGGGGACGAGCAGTACTTC | TRBJ2-7 | once | TRBV19 | TRBD1
CASSPPGWDRGGETQYF | TGTGCCAGCAGCCCCCCCGGGTGGGACAGGGGAGGAGAGACCCAGTACTTC | TRBJ2-5 | NA | TRBV2 | TRBD1
CASSVGNSNNEQFF | TGTGCCAGCAGCGTTGGGAATAGTAACAATGAGCAGTTCTTC | TRBJ2-1 | few | TRBV11-2 | NA
CASSEEGNTEAFF | TGTGCCAGCAGTGAAGAAGGGAACACTGAAGCTTTCTTT | TRBJ1-1 | few | TRBV2 | NA
CASSLGGGKNQPQHF | TGCGCCAGCAGCTTGGGAGGGGGCAAGAATCAGCCCCAGCATTTT | TRBJ1-5 | NA | TRBV5-1 | TRBD1
CSFVGVAYNEQFF | TGCAGCTTCGTGGGTGTCGCGTACAATGAGCAGTTCTTC | TRBJ2-1 | NA | TRBV29-1 | NA
CASSLSRVGTGELFF | TGTGCCAGCAGTTTATCCCGGGTGGGAACCGGGGAGCTGTTTTTT | TRBJ2-2 | NA | TRBV27 | NA
CASSEWTVATNEKLFF | TGTGCCAGCAGTGAATGGACAGTTGCAACTAATGAAAAACTGTTTTTT | TRBJ1-4 | NA | TRBV6-1 | NA
CASSLNAGGQGDTQYF | TGCGCCAGCAGCTTGAATGCGGGGGGGCAAGGAGATACGCAGTATTTT | TRBJ2-3 | NA | TRBV5-1 | TRBD2
CASSLSPGLMNTEAFF | TGTGCCAGCAGTTTATCACCGGGACTGATGAACACTGAAGCTTTCTTT | TRBJ1-1 | NA | TRBV27 | NA
CASTLAYSSGNTIYF | TGTGCCAGCACCCTAGCGTACAGCTCTGGAAACACCATATATTTT | TRBJ1-3 | NA | TRBV7-2 | NA
CASSFSGTDNEQFF | TGTGCCAGCAGCTTTAGCGGGACCGACAATGAGCAGTTCTTC | TRBJ2-1 | NA | TRBV9 | TRBD2
CAGYRKGLFF | TGTGCCGGCTACAGGAAAGGGCTGTTTTTT | TRBJ1-4 | NA | TRBV27 | NA
CASSYSSLAGTYEQYF | TGTGCCAGCAGTTACTCGAGCCTAGCGGGGACCTACGAGCAGTACTTC | TRBJ2-7 | NA | TRBV6-5 | TRBD2
CASNLGKGTYNEQFF | TGTGCCAGTAATCTTGGGAAGGGGACCTACAATGAGCAGTTCTTC | TRBJ2-1 | NA | TRBV19 | NA
CASRPGGPTDTQYF | TGTGCCAGCAGACCCGGGGGTCCCACAGATACGCAGTATTTT | TRBJ2-3 | NA | TRBV6-6 | NA
CASSIGRGSNYGYTF | TGTGCCAGTAGTATAGGTCGCGGTAGTAACTATGGCTACACCTTC | TRBJ1-2 | NA | TRBV19 | NA
CASSPYLRETQYF | TGTGCCAGCAGTCCCTACCTCCGGGAGACCCAGTACTTC | TRBJ2-5 | NA | TRBV28 | NA
CASSSSTGANVLTF | TGTGCCAGCAGCTCCTCCACCGGGGCCAACGTCCTGACTTTC | TRBJ2-6 | NA | TRBV7-8 | NA
CASSMGFPGANVLTF | TGTGCCAGTAGTATGGGATTCCCTGGGGCCAACGTCCTGACTTTC | TRBJ2-6 | NA | TRBV19 | NA
CAWSLGQASGNTIYF | TGTGCCTGGAGTTTGGGACAAGCCTCTGGAAACACCATATATTTT | TRBJ1-3 | NA | TRBV30 | NA
CASSDGTDSKETQYF | TGTGCCAGCTCAGACGGGACAGATTCTAAAGAGACCCAGTACTTC | TRBJ2-5 | NA | TRBV18 | TRBD1
CASSFHGGFYEQYF | TGTGCCAGCAGCTTCCATGGGGGTTTCTACGAGCAGTACTTC | TRBJ2-7 | NA | TRBV7-9 | NA
CASSSGTANEQYF | TGTGCCAGCTCTTCCGGGACAGCCAACGAGCAGTACTTC | TRBJ2-7 | NA | TRBV18 | TRBD1
CASSPGGGQPDTQYF | TGTGCCAGCAGCCCCGGGGGGGGTCAGCCAGATACGCAGTATTTT | TRBJ2-3 | NA | TRBV7-6 | TRBD2